A selection of T cell receptor beta chains follows, all from one sample in a study of beta chain features in type 1 diabetes. Sequencing used immunoSEQ multiplex PCR; TCRdb keeps in-frame clones, though not all of them. The sample has about 450,000 clones; approximately 10% are singletons. Material: naive CD4+ T cells from blood. The receptors were sampled from a woman younger than 35 in good health. Both conserved end residues are part of each CDR3.

j_call cdr3_length v_call cdr3_aa
TRBJ2-3 14 TRBV9 CASSVDGGTDTQYF
TRBJ2-3 16 TRBV4-3 CASSQASGSSTDTQYF
TRBJ2-3 14 TRBV5-1 CASSLQYGADTQYF
TRBJ2-1 16 TRBV28 CASSFSGQGLYNEQFF
TRBJ2-3 17 TRBV15 CATSRGGDRGFTDTQYF
TRBJ2-7 14 TRBV30 CAWRPQVYSYEQYF
TRBJ2-6 16 TRBV9 CASSGPPWAGANVLTF
TRBJ1-1 16 TRBV9 CASSPTVSHGRTEAFF
TRBJ2-1 15 TRBV7-6 CASSLDHGGSDEQFF
TRBJ2-4 16 TRBV29-1 CSVALSGPGGKNIQYF
TRBJ2-7 15 TRBV7-2 CASSLVREGPYEQYF
TRBJ1-2 13 TRBV30 CAWSMLQIYGYTF
TRBJ2-5 15 TRBV29-1 CSVTGRPKPQETQYF
TRBJ1-3 13 TRBV29-1 CSISGAGGNTIYF
TRBJ1-5 16 TRBV15 CATSRAGQGANQPQHF
TRBJ1-1 11 TRBV20-1 CSARAKGEAFF
TRBJ1-1 14 TRBV7-9 CASSLQGTNTEAFF
TRBJ2-1 17 TRBV7-9 CASSSPRGQGFGNEQFF
TRBJ2-7 13 TRBV7-9 CASSLDLSYEQYF
TRBJ2-3 16 TRBV5-4 CASSLSLAGGTDTQYF
TRBJ1-4 12 TRBV29-1 CSVRLGGEKLFF
TRBJ2-1 16 TRBV14 CASSQLSRRTYNEQFF
TRBJ2-3 14 TRBV7-3 CASSLYHGADTQYF
TRBJ2-5 18 TRBV4-3 CASSQERFGLAAKETQYF
TRBJ2-2 16 TRBV7-2 CASSLAGHLNTGELFF
TRBJ2-7 13 TRBV2 CASSVGTSEQQYF
TRBJ2-6 15 TRBV30 CAWRGGRSGANVLTF
TRBJ2-7 13 TRBV7-2 CASTSQNLEKQYF
TRBJ1-3 15 TRBV9 CASSVEGVTGNTIYF
TRBJ1-3 11 TRBV29-1 CSVDSGNTIYF
TRBJ1-1 11 TRBV7-9 CATVNYREAFF
TRBJ2-1 15 TRBV5-4 CASSLPGLPGNEQFF
TRBJ1-4 15 TRBV4-1 CASSQGGQGVEKLFF
TRBJ2-1 14 TRBV25-1 CASSPGQLYNEQFF
TRBJ2-5 14 TRBV9 CASSVGDLQGVQYF
TRBJ2-2 12 TRBV28 CASLGQPGELFF
TRBJ2-1 15 TRBV19 CASSPNGRSGNEQFF
TRBJ1-2 13 TRBV23-1 CASSRGLLYGYTF
TRBJ2-3 15 TRBV4-3 CASSQDPTDGDTQYF
TRBJ2-2 13 TRBV6-5 CASSSPGSQALFF
TRBJ1-1 14 TRBV5-1 CASSLAQLNTEAFF
TRBJ2-3 15 TRBV7-8 CASSRGGGGTDTQYF
TRBJ2-1 16 TRBV11-3 CASSLSRLAYYNEQFF
TRBJ2-7 14 TRBV14 CASSQVSRDYEQYF
TRBJ2-7 11 TRBV30 CAWSYSDEQYF
TRBJ2-7 17 TRBV7-8 CASSLALGRSNRYEQYF
TRBJ2-1 17 TRBV25-1 CASSAWLLAGVIGEQFF